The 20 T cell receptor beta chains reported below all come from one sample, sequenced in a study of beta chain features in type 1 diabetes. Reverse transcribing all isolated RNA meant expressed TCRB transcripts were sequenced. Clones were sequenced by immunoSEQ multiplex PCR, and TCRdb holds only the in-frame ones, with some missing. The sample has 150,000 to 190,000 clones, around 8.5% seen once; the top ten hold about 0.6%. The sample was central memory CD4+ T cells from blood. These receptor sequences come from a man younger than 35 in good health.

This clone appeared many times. The CDR3 protein is CAWSGGSGQRPQHF. The CDR3 DNA reads as TGTGCCTGGAGTGGCGGGTCCGGACAGCGGCCCCAGCATTTT. This chain connects TRBV30 to TRBJ1-5, with TRBD1 as a possible D gene (6 bases). The germline V gene encodes CDR1 GTSNPN and CDR2 SVGIG (reference sequence). V shed 1 base and J shed 9 bases, with 16 bases lying between them. The CDR3 has 14 residues.

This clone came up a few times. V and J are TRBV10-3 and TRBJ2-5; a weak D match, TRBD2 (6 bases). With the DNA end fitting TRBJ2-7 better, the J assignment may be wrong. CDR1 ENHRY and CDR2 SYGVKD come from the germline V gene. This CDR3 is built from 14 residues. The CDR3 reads CAISASGGSYEQYF. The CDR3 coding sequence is TGTGCCATCAGTGCATCCGGGGGTTCCTACGAGCAGTACTTC.

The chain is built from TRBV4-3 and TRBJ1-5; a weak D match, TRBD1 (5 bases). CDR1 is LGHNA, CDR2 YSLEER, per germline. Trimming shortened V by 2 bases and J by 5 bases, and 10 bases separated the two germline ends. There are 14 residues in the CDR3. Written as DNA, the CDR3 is TGCGCCAGCAGCCAACCCTGGGGGGATCAGCCCCAGCATTTT. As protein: CASSQPWGDQPQHF.

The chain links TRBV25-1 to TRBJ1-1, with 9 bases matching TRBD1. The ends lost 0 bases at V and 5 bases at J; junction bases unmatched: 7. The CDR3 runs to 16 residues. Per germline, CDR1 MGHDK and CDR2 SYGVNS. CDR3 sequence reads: CASSEYGQGRGTEAFF. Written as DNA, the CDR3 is TGTGCCAGCAGTGAATATGGACAGGGGAGAGGGACTGAAGCTTTCTTT.

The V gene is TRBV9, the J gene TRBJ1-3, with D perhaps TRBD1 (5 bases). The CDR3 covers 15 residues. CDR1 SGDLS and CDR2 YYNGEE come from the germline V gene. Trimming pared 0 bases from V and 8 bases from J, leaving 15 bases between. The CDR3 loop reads CASSVAAGPGDTIYF. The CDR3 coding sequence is TGTGCCAGCAGCGTAGCTGCCGGGCCGGGGGACACCATATATTTT.

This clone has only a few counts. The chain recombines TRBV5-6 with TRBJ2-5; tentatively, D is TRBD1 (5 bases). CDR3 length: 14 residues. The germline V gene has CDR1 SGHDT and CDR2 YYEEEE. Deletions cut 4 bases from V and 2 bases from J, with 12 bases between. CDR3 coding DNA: TGTGCCAGCAGCACGACGGACATTCAAGAGACCCAGTACTTC. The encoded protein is CASSTTDIQETQYF.

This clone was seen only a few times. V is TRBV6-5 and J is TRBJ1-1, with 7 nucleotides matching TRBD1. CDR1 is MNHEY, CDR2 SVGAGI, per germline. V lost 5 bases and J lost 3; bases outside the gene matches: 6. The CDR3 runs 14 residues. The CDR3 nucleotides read TGTGCCAGCAGTCACGAGGGGACAGACACTGAAGCTTTCTTT. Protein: CASSHEGTDTEAFF.

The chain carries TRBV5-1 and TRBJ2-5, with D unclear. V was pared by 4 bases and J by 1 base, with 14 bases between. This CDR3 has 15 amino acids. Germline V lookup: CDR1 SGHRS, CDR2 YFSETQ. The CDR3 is CASSQAPGRQETQYF. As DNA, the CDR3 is TGCGCCAGCAGCCAAGCCCCCGGTCGCCAAGAGACCCAGTACTTC.

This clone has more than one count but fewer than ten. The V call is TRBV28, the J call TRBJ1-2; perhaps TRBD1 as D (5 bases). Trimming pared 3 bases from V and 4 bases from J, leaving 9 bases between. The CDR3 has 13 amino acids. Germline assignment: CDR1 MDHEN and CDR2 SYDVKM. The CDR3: CASSFLTVYGYTF. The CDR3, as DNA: TGTGCCAGCAGTTTCCTGACAGTCTATGGCTACACCTTC.

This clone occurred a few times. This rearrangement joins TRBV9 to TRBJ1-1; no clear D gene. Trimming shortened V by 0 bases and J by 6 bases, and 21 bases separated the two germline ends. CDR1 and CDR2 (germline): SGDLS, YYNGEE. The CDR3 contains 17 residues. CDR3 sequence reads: CASSVGGRAEGNPEAFF. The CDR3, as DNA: TGTGCCAGCAGCGTAGGAGGCCGGGCAGAGGGAAATCCTGAAGCTTTCTTT.

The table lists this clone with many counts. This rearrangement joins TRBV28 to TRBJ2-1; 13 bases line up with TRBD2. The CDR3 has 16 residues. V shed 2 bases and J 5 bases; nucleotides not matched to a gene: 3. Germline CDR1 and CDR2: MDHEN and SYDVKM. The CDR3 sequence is CASSLLGTSGDNEQFF. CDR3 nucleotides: TGTGCCAGCAGTTTACTCGGGACTAGCGGGGACAATGAGCAGTTCTTC. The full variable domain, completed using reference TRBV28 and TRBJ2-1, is DVKVTQSSRYLVKRTGEKVFLECVQDMDHENMFWYRQDPGLGLRLIYFSYDVKMKEKGDIPEGYSVSREKKERFSLILESASTNQTSMYLCASSLLGTSGDNEQFFGPGTRLTVL.

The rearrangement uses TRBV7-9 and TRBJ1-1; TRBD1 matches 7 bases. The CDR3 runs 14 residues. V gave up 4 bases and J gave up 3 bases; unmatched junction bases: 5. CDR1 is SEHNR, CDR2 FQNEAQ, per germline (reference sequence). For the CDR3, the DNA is TGTGCCAGCAGCTACCGGGACAGCGACACTGAAGCTTTCTTT. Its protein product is CASSYRDSDTEAFF.

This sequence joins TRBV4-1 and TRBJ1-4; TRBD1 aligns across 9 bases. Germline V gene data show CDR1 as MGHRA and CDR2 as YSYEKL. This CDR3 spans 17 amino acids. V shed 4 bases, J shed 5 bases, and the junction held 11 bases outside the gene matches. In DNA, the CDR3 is TGCGCCAGCAGCCGTAAACCGACGGACAGGGGAAATGAAAAACTGTTTTTT. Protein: CASSRKPTDRGNEKLFF.

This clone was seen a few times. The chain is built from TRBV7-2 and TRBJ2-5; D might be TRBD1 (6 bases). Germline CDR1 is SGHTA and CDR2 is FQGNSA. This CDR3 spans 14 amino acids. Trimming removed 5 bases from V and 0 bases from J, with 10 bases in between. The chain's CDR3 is CASSENRDQETQYF. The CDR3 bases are TGTGCCAGCAGCGAAAACAGGGACCAAGAGACCCAGTACTTC. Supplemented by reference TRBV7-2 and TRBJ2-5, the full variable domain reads GAGVSQSPSNKVTEKGKDVELRCDPISGHTALYWYRQSLGQGLEFLIYFQGNSAPDKSGLPSDRFSAERTGGSVSTLTIQRTQQEDSAVYLCASSENRDQETQYFGPGTRLLVL.

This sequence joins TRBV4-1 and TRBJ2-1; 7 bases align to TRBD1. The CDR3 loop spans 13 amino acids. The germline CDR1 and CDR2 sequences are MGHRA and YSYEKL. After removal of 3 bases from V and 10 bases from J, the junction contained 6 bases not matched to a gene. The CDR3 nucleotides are TGCGCCAGCAGCCAGGCTCAGGACAGGGAGCAGTTCTTC. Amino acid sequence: CASSQAQDREQFF.

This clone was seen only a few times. CDR3 loop: CASSDGTGNEQYF. In DNA, the CDR3 is TGTGCCAGCTCAGATGGGACAGGCAACGAGCAGTACTTC. The gene calls are TRBV18 and TRBJ2-7; 8 bases fit TRBD1. The V segment lost 5 bases and the J segment 5 bases; nucleotides outside the gene matches: 5. The germline V gene has CDR1 KGHSH and CDR2 LQKENI. This CDR3 is 13 amino acids long.

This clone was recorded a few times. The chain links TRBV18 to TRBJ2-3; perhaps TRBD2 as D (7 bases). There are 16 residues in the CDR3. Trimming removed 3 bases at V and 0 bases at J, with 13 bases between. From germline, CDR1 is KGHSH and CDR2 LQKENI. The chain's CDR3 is CASSPDSGVSTDTQYF. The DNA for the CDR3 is TGTGCCAGCTCACCGGACAGCGGGGTTAGCACAGATACGCAGTATTTT.

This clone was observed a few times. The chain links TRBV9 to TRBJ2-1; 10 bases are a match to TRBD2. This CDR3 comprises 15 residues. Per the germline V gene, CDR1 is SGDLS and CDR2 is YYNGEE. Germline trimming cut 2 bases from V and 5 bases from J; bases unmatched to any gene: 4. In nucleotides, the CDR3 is TGTGCCAGCAGCGTTTCTAGCGGGAGCAACAATGAGCAGTTCTTC. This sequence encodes CASSVSSGSNNEQFF.

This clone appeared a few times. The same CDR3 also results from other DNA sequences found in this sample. CDR3 residues: CASSDRDRGGYTF. CDR3 bases: TGTGCCAGCAGTGACAGGGACCGAGGGGGCTACACCTTC. The chain employs TRBV6-5 and TRBJ1-2; 7 bases are shared with TRBD1. The trim removed 5 bases at V and 8 bases at J, leaving 8 bases unmatched. The CDR3 loop spans 13 amino acids. Germline loops: CDR1 MNHEY, CDR2 SVGAGI.

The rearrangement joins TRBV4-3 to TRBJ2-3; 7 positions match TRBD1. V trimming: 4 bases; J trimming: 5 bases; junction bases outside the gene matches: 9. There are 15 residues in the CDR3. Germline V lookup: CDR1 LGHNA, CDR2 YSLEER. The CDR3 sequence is CASSPRQGGVDTQYF. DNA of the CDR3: TGCGCCAGCAGCCCCCGCCAAGGGGGCGTAGATACGCAGTATTTT.